Listed here are 32 T cell receptor beta chains from one sample, sequenced in a study of blood T cell repertoires in COVID-19. The table came from immunoSEQ multiplex PCR; TCRdb's copy has only in-frame clones and leaves some out. The sample holds about 75,000 clones, around nine tenths seen once. Sequences were obtained from peripheral blood. The receptors stem from a human donor in a cohort sampled during active COVID-19.

The chain recombines TRBV4-3 with TRBJ1-1; 7 nucleotides line up with TRBD1. With V trimmed by 5 bases and J by 12 bases, 15 bases remained unmatched. Germline-derived CDR1 and CDR2 are LGHNA and YSLEER. The CDR3 has 14 residues. The CDR3, as DNA: TGCGCCAGCAGCACCGGACAGGCTCTCACTCCGACTTTCTTT. Protein product: CASSTGQALTPTFF.

The rearrangement links TRBV2 to TRBJ2-7, with D possibly matching TRBD1 (6 bases). V was trimmed by 2 bases and J by 1 base, leaving 9 bases between them. The CDR3 extends over 14 amino acids. From germline, CDR1 is SNHLY and CDR2 FYNNEI. The DNA of the CDR3 is TGTGCCAGCAGTGAAACCGGGACATCCTACGAGCAGTACTTC. As protein: CASSETGTSYEQYF.

For the CDR3, the DNA is TGTGCCAGCAGCAGTACAGGGGGCGCGAATGGCTACACCTTC. This gives the protein CASSSTGGANGYTF. The chain recombines TRBV3-1 (or the pseudogene TRBV3-2) with TRBJ1-2; 9 bases line up with TRBD1. J was trimmed by 6 bases and V by 5 bases; bases with no gene match: 7. Germline-derived CDR1 and CDR2 are LGHDT and YNNKEL (reference sequence). This CDR3 has 14 residues.

This sequence joins TRBV5-8 and TRBJ1-2; 7 bases map to TRBD1. Germline V lookup: CDR1 SGHTS, CDR2 YDEGEE. The CDR3 totals 14 residues. After removal of 1 base from V and 7 bases from J, the junction contained 7 bases not matched to a gene. The CDR3 DNA follows: TGTGCCAGCAGCTTGAACAGGGGTATGGGTGGCTACACCTTC. This encodes CASSLNRGMGGYTF.

This clone occurred once. This chain connects TRBV3-1 (or the pseudogene TRBV3-2) to TRBJ1-6; a possible D gene is TRBD1 (6 bases). V lost 4 bases to trimming and J lost 5 bases, with 9 bases between them. Germline values: CDR1 LGHDT, CDR2 YNNKEL (reference sequence). The CDR3 has 14 residues. This chain's CDR3 is CASSLGQNNSPLHF. CDR3 DNA sequence: TGTGCCAGCAGCCTCGGACAGAATAATTCACCCCTCCACTTT.

As to this clone: This sample includes further DNA sequences coding for the same CDR3. The chain has TRBV9 and TRBJ2-2; no clear D gene. The CDR3 loop spans 15 amino acids. Looked up from germline, CDR1 is SGDLS and CDR2 is YYNGEE. Trimming pared 0 bases from V and 0 bases from J, leaving 6 bases between. The DNA for the CDR3 is TGTGCCAGCAGCGTAGGAGCTGCGAACACCGGGGAGCTGTTTTTT. Amino acids: CASSVGAANTGELFF.

The chain recombines TRBV20-1 with TRBJ2-2; 7 bases map to TRBD2. CDR1 is DFQATT and CDR2 is SNEGSKA in the germline V gene (reference sequence). The CDR3 runs 15 residues. Trimming at V came to 3 bases and at J to 6 bases, leaving 10 bases not matched to a gene. The chain's CDR3 is CSASKASGFAGELFF. The CDR3 region has the DNA TGCAGTGCTAGTAAAGCTAGCGGCTTTGCCGGGGAGCTGTTTTTT.

The V call is TRBV19, the J call TRBJ1-4, with D possibly matching TRBD1 (5 bases). This CDR3 is 14 amino acids long. Trimming took 7 bases from V and 0 from J, leaving 9 bases between them. The germline CDR1 and CDR2 sequences are LNHDA and SQIVND (reference sequence). CDR3 coding DNA: TGTGCCAGTACTTTGACAGCAACTAATGAAAAACTGTTTTTT. Encoded protein: CASTLTATNEKLFF.

The gene calls are TRBV11-2 and TRBJ2-7, with TRBD1 identical over 7 bases. The junction had 2 bases not matched to a gene; V was cut back by 2 bases and J by 1 base. CDR3 length: 14 amino acids. Germline values: CDR1 SGHAT, CDR2 FQNNGV. The CDR3 here is CASSLLRGSYEQYF. CDR3 sequence (DNA): TGTGCCAGCAGCTTACTCAGGGGGTCCTACGAGCAGTACTTC.

V is TRBV19 and J is TRBJ2-7, with D possibly matching TRBD2 (5 bases). V was cut by 5 bases and J by 0 bases, with 14 bases left in between. This CDR3 comprises 15 residues. The germline V gene encodes CDR1 LNHDA and CDR2 SQIVND (reference sequence). The CDR3 nucleotides are TGTGCCAGTAGTTCAGTGGACTCCAGCTCCTACGAGCAGTACTTC. Amino acids: CASSSVDSSSYEQYF.

The chain is built from TRBV19 and TRBJ1-1; a possible D gene is TRBD1 (6 bases). Trimming cost V 6 bases and J 5 bases, with 13 bases left between them. Germline CDR1 and CDR2: LNHDA and SQIVND (reference sequence). CDR3 length: 13 residues. CDR3: CASRGGARTEAFF. The CDR3 nucleotides are TGTGCCAGTAGGGGGGGGGCGCGAACTGAAGCTTTCTTT.

V usage is TRBV3-1 (or the pseudogene TRBV3-2) and J usage is TRBJ1-2; D may be TRBD1 (6 bases). V lost 4 bases and J lost 0, with 15 bases in between. Germline V gene lookup returns CDR1 LGHDT and CDR2 YNNKEL (reference sequence). This CDR3 has 16 residues. The CDR3 sequence: CASSLMTTGTNYGYTF. The CDR3 nucleotides are TGTGCCAGCAGCCTGATGACGACAGGTACTAACTATGGCTACACCTTC.

The chain links TRBV29-1 to TRBJ2-1, with 11 nucleotides matching TRBD2. The V gene's germline CDR1 is SQVTM and CDR2 ANQGSEA. The CDR3 contains 16 residues. The J segment lost 3 bases and the V segment lost 2 bases, leaving 6 bases of the junction unmatched. Here the CDR3 reads CSVELSSGGHYNEQFF. Here the CDR3 DNA reads TGCAGCGTTGAATTGTCTAGCGGGGGGCACTACAATGAGCAGTTCTTC.

The chain has TRBV19 and TRBJ1-2, with D possibly matching TRBD1 (5 bases). Germline CDR1 is LNHDA and CDR2 is SQIVND (reference sequence). V was trimmed by 10 bases and J by 8 bases, leaving 14 bases between them. This CDR3 contains 11 residues. This CDR3 is CATCQGYGYTF. The CDR3 DNA sequence: TGTGCCACCTGCCAGGGATACGGCTACACCTTC. Variable domain in full (rest from reference TRBV19 and TRBJ1-2): DGGITQSPKYLFRKEGQNVTLSCEQNLNHDAMYWYRQDPGQGLRLIYYSQIVNDFQKGDIAEGYSVSREKKESFPLTVTSAQKNPTAFYLCATCQGYGYTFGSGTRLTVV.

The V and J genes are TRBV2 and TRBJ2-1; TRBD1 matches 10 bases. The CDR3 runs 14 residues. Looked up from germline, CDR1 is SNHLY and CDR2 is FYNNEI. The V gene end was trimmed by 5 bases and the J gene end by 7 bases; junction bases not matched to a gene: 5. The CDR3 bases are TGTGCCAGCAGTAGACAGGGGGCTATAAATGAGCAGTTCTTC. Amino acid sequence: CASSRQGAINEQFF.

The chain has TRBV19 and TRBJ2-7, with 10 bases fitting TRBD2. The germline gives CDR1 LNHDA, CDR2 SQIVND (reference sequence). The CDR3 is 15 amino acids. The V gene end was trimmed by 4 bases and the J gene end by 6 bases; junction bases not matched to a gene: 9. Written as DNA, the CDR3 is TGTGCCAGTAGTACTCCAGCGGGAGGGAACCTCGAGCAGTACTTC. Its protein is CASSTPAGGNLEQYF.

The V gene is TRBV18, the J gene TRBJ2-5; D is possibly TRBD2 (6 bases). Trimming cost V 3 bases and J 9 bases, with 17 bases left between them. The CDR3 loop spans 14 amino acids. Per germline, CDR1 KGHSH and CDR2 LQKENI. This chain's CDR3 is CASSPGGSTGAQYF. CDR3 DNA: TGTGCCAGCTCACCTGGTGGCAGCACGGGGGCCCAGTACTTC.

A few counts support this clone. The chain combines TRBV28 with TRBJ2-1, with a weak D call TRBD2 (5 bases). V was shortened by 6 bases and J by 9 bases, with 15 bases between the two germline ends. This CDR3 is built from 13 residues. The germline V gene has CDR1 MDHEN and CDR2 SYDVKM. CDR3 sequence (DNA): TGTGCCAGCAGCCGGACTGGGTCCGGTGAGCAGTTCTTC. Translating it yields CASSRTGSGEQFF.

V gene TRBV10-1 combines with J gene TRBJ2-3; 11 positions match TRBD2. Losses at the gene ends were 1 base for V and 0 bases for J; bases not matched to a gene: 0. The CDR3 loop spans 16 amino acids. The V gene's germline CDR1 is WNHNN and CDR2 SYGVQD (reference sequence). The CDR3 loop reads CASSEWTSGSTDTQYF. CDR3 in DNA: TGCGCCAGCAGTGAGTGGACTAGCGGGAGCACAGATACGCAGTATTTT.

This chain uses TRBV28 with TRBJ2-1; D unresolved. Germline lookup yields CDR1 MDHEN and CDR2 SYDVKM. Trimming cost V 2 bases and J 6 bases, with 5 bases left between them. There are 12 residues in the CDR3. CDR3 nucleotides: TGTGCCAGCAGTTTACAACTCAATGAGCAGTTCTTC. It encodes CASSLQLNEQFF.

CDR3 in amino acids: CASGEGANYGYTF. The CDR3 DNA sequence: TGTGCCAGCGGAGAGGGGGCGAACTATGGCTACACCTTC. The V gene is TRBV6-6, the J gene TRBJ1-2, with TRBD1 matching over 7 bases. The J segment lost 2 bases and the V segment lost 8 bases, leaving 5 bases of the junction unmatched. Germline loops: CDR1 MNHNY, CDR2 SVGAGI (reference sequence). CDR3 length equals 13 residues.

The chain couples TRBV15 to TRBJ2-2; possibly TRBD2 for D (6 bases). V shed 1 base and J shed 6 bases, with 12 bases lying between them. The length of the CDR3 is 15 residues. The V gene's germline CDR1 is LNHNV and CDR2 YYDKDF (reference sequence). This chain's CDR3 is CATSRGDGGAGELFF. The CDR3 DNA follows: TGTGCCACCAGCAGAGGCGATGGAGGGGCCGGGGAGCTGTTTTTT.

The CDR3 spells CASSQQGVNIQYF. CDR3 nucleotide sequence: TGTGCCAGCAGCCAGCAGGGGGTAAACATTCAGTACTTC. The V call is TRBV3-1 (or the pseudogene TRBV3-2), the J call TRBJ2-4, with TRBD1 matching 7 bases. This CDR3 is 13 amino acids long. The germline V gene has CDR1 LGHDT and CDR2 YNNKEL (reference sequence). The V segment lost 3 bases and the J segment 6 bases; nucleotides outside the gene matches: 2.

The V and J genes are TRBV5-6 and TRBJ2-7; 8 bases map to TRBD1. This CDR3 region has 14 residues. Germline V gene data show CDR1 as SGHDT and CDR2 as YYEEEE. The trim removed 4 bases at V and 3 bases at J, leaving 6 bases unmatched. This CDR3 is CASSPPGQVYEQYF. In DNA, the CDR3 is TGTGCCAGCAGCCCCCCGGGACAGGTCTACGAGCAGTACTTC.

The V call is TRBV24-1, the J call TRBJ2-7; no clear D. CDR1 is KGHDR and CDR2 is SFDVKD in the germline V gene. The CDR3 consists of 12 residues. V was shortened by 3 bases and J by 7 bases, with 9 bases between the two germline ends. The CDR3 coding sequence is TGTGCCACCAGTGATCCAGGCCGGGAGCAGTACTTC. Translation gives CATSDPGREQYF.

The chain uses TRBV9 and TRBJ2-1; 9 bases line up with TRBD2. V was pared by 2 bases and J by 7 bases, with 16 bases of the junction left unmatched. This CDR3 comprises 18 residues. Germline CDR1 is SGDLS and CDR2 is YYNGEE. The CDR3 here is CASSVLSPSGGRGNEQFF. The CDR3 DNA reads as TGTGCCAGCAGCGTTTTATCCCCGAGCGGGGGGCGGGGGAATGAGCAGTTCTTC. Full variable domain (rest looked up from reference TRBV9 and TRBJ2-1): DSGVTQTPKHLITATGQRVTLRCSPRSGDLSVYWYQQSLDQGLQFLIQYYNGEERAKGNILERFSAQQFPDLHSELNLSSLELGDSALYFCASSVLSPSGGRGNEQFFGPGTRLTVL.

This clone was picked up a small number of times. The chain combines TRBV30 with TRBJ2-2, with 9 positions matching TRBD2. J lost 6 bases, V lost 0 bases, and 2 bases had no gene match. The CDR3 has 14 residues. Per germline, CDR1 GTSNPN and CDR2 SVGIG (reference sequence). The CDR3 nucleotides are TGTGCCTGGAGTGTTTTAGCGGGAGCCGGGGAGCTGTTTTTT. This translates into CAWSVLAGAGELFF.

The chain is built from TRBV4-3 and TRBJ1-1; TRBD1 aligns across 10 bases. This CDR3 comprises 15 residues. The germline V gene encodes CDR1 LGHNA and CDR2 YSLEER. V trimming: 4 bases; J trimming: 10 bases; junction bases outside the gene matches: 12. Here the CDR3 reads CASSREPGQGRAAFF. In DNA form, the CDR3 reads TGCGCCAGCAGCCGGGAGCCGGGACAGGGGAGGGCAGCTTTCTTT.

The rearrangement uses TRBV7-9 and TRBJ2-3, with 10 bases fitting TRBD1. Trimming took 5 bases from V and 3 from J; bases not matched to a gene: 11. CDR1 and CDR2 (germline): SEHNR, FQNEAQ (reference sequence). The CDR3 extends over 17 amino acids. The CDR3 reads CASSAERQGATTDTQYF. CDR3 in DNA: TGTGCCAGCAGCGCTGAAAGACAGGGGGCGACAACAGATACGCAGTATTTT. The full variable domain, completed using reference TRBV7-9 and TRBJ2-3, is DTGVSQNPRHKITKRGQNVTFRCDPISEHNRLYWYRQTLGQGPEFLTYFQNEAQLEKSRLLSDRFSAERPKGSFSTLEIQRTEQGDSAMYLCASSAERQGATTDTQYFGPGTRLTVL.

J is TRBJ2-2 and V is TRBV9, with TRBD2 as a possible D gene (6 bases). Trimming left V 0 bases short and J 6 bases short, with 9 bases between. Germline-derived CDR1 and CDR2 are SGDLS and YYNGEE. The CDR3 spans 14 residues. CDR3 protein: CASSVAGDPGELFF. CDR3 coding DNA: TGTGCCAGCAGCGTAGCGGGAGACCCCGGGGAGCTGTTTTTT.

CDR3: CASSWGLAGGGSTGELFF. Here the CDR3 DNA reads TGCGCCAGCAGCTGGGGACTAGCGGGAGGAGGTTCCACCGGGGAGCTGTTTTTT. This sequence joins TRBV5-1 and TRBJ2-2; TRBD2 agrees at 15 bases. J gave up 4 bases and V 3 bases, and 7 bases lay outside the gene matches. The germline CDR1 and CDR2 sequences are SGHRS and YFSETQ. The CDR3 is 18 residues long. The full variable domain, rest sourced from reference TRBV5-1 and TRBJ2-2, is KAGVTQTPRYLIKTRGQQVTLSCSPISGHRSVSWYQQTPGQGLQFLFEYFSETQRNKGNFPGRFSGRQFSNSRSEMNVSTLELGDSALYLCASSWGLAGGGSTGELFFGEGSRLTVL.

This clone was counted once. The V and J genes are TRBV7-2 and TRBJ1-6; D remains ambiguous. CDR1 is SGHTA and CDR2 is FQGNSA in the germline V gene. This CDR3 contains 12 residues. V gave up 7 bases and J gave up 6 bases, with 7 bases separating them. CDR3 bases: TGTGCCAGCACCTATCCTAATTCACCCCTCCACTTT. Amino acid sequence: CASTYPNSPLHF.